Listed below are T cell receptor beta chains from one sample, sequenced in a study of beta chain features in type 1 diabetes. Only in-frame clones appear in the TCRdb table, and some are missing; sequencing was by immunoSEQ multiplex PCR. Of about 200,000 clones detected, roughly a tenth appear once; the ten largest clones hold 1% to 1.5%. The source material was central memory CD4+ T cells from blood. These receptors were obtained from a man aged 18 to 29 in good health. The conserved cysteine and the conserved F or W are not part of the CDR3 here. D genes are given only for firm matches.

V gene,D gene,CDR3 protein
TRBV18,NA,ASSPPNGQSLYTGELF
TRBV5-4,NA,ASSLQEYTDTQY
TRBV5-4,NA,ASSLMHLHNEQF
TRBV29-1,NA,SARNTEAF
TRBV7-9,TRBD1,ASRTTGGTEAF
TRBV2,NA,ASSAYTIGSGYT
TRBV18,NA,ASSPQGSGT
TRBV30,NA,AWNRDTVTDTQY
TRBV2,NA,ASGAGPSSYNEQF
TRBV28,TRBD1,ASRLPQGPSAEQY
TRBV10-3,TRBD2,AAGTSGISTDTQY
TRBV10-1,TRBD1,ASSGQGGETQY
TRBV30,NA,AWSRAGYEQY
TRBV30,NA,AWAVTGYYGYT
TRBV2,NA,ASRQLRTNEKLF
TRBV18,TRBD1,ASSHSTGAPGGYT
TRBV7-9,NA,ASSRISETQY
TRBV4-3,NA,ASGQDRNTDGYT
TRBV6-5,TRBD2,ASSYDSGRSYEQY
TRBV2,NA,ATGSTGHNEQF
TRBV28,NA,ASVYGTGELF
TRBV7-9,NA,ASSRRLGSSSPETQY
TRBV10-3,NA,AIVGAPYSGANVLT
TRBV7-8,TRBD2,ASSTGGLAGTYEQY
TRBV18,NA,ASSRTDQETQY
TRBV5-1,NA,ASSLVVGVGTKNIQY
TRBV2,TRBD1,ASSQDRVEETQY
TRBV7-2,NA,ASSLRGANEQY
TRBV30,NA,AWSSGLRDEQF
TRBV2,TRBD2,ASSTGTSGLAKNIQY
TRBV4-2,NA,ASSQRGRTEETQY
TRBV7-2,NA,ASSSFAEQY
TRBV11-2,TRBD1,ASSLSGTGPIYGYT
TRBV5-4,TRBD1,ASSDRGQGQEKLF
TRBV7-2,NA,ASSLAPDSIEQF
TRBV29-1,NA,SVEAPPGNEQY
TRBV5-4,NA,ASSLDSVSTDTQY
TRBV11-2,TRBD1,ASSSPGQGADTQY
TRBV13,NA,ASSRLGEGTEAF
TRBV29-1,TRBD2,SVGFGLAGIGDTQY
TRBV9,TRBD1,ASSGNRGMRSDGYT
TRBV6-1,TRBD1,ASSVSAGTGKLTF
TRBV30,NA,AWSVARELF
TRBV29-1,NA,SVDGRDNEQF
TRBV7-6,NA,ASSLGQVDVNTEAF
TRBV10-3,TRBD1,AISESDRERTSSYNEQF
TRBV30,TRBD2,AWSVSRWEREGKSSYNEQF
TRBV7-6,NA,ASSTPEPNTEAF
TRBV28,TRBD1,ASSLSGQGLYEQY
TRBV5-1,NA,ASSLGLDNEQF
TRBV5-4,NA,ASSSGGTADGEAF
TRBV5-4,NA,ASSTGGATNEKLF
TRBV5-1,TRBD2,ASSLEWLAGETQY
TRBV30,NA,AWSVLTNEQF
TRBV5-4,TRBD2,ASSLAGLAGSTDTQY